This TCR beta chain was documented in a study of control samples from healthy donors and cancer patients. V lost 4 bases, J lost 6 bases, and 13 bases lay in between. The CDR3 extends over 15 amino acids. Germline assignment: CDR1 SGHTA and CDR2 FQGNSA. Generated by immunoSEQ multiplex PCR, the TCRdb table keeps only in-frame clones and is missing some. This table has roughly 180,000 clones, roughly 93% appearing once. The chain carries TRBV7-2 and TRBJ1-6; a weak D match, TRBD1 (6 bases). This receptor was obtained from a woman in her fifties or sixties in good health. Sequencing was performed on blood. The CDR3 nucleotides read TGTGCCAGCAGCTCCTGGACAGTACCTAATTCACCCCTCCACTTT. Translation gives CASSSWTVPNSPLHF.